Listed here is a single T cell receptor (beta chain). There are a few counts of this clonotype. This receptor's antigen is unknown. No qualities accompany the bases; no much larger clone lies one base away. This record belongs to a study of response to subunit inactivated influenza vaccine listed by TCRdb under 2018. About the investigation overall: The study used deep quantitative T cell receptor repertoire profiling to track responses to a trivalent subunit inactivated influenza vaccine. Overall study results and their limits: The authors suggested that each seasonal influenza vaccination may recruit only a limited number of new T cells.

The CDR3 goes from the cysteine to the phenylalanine over 14 residues. The only DNA kept is the CDR3, 42 bases in frame from the first base. In the germline V gene (reference sequence), CDR1 corresponds to DFQATT and CDR2 to SNEGSKA. V lost 3 bases and J lost 6 bases, and the count of bases not matched to a germline gene is 6. The library relied on RT-PCR. Sequencing instrument: Illumina HiSeq 2500. In TCRdb, the public reads were trimmed at Q25 with fastp and aligned with MiXCR, with productive beta chains retained. Every CDR3 protein is listed once, alongside the most common genes and DNA of its rows. The sample has about 780,000 distinct CDR3 sequences on record, around 18% of them singletons. The ten most abundant clones make up 11% of the sample.

The clonotype originates from a man in his fifties or sixties who received an inactivated influenza vaccine. Donor details come from another sample of the same person, matched by shared clones. This chain joins TRBV20-1 to TRBJ1-5; 9 bases in the middle match TRBD1. Sequenced here: PBMCs from blood, sampled 4 to 6 days after vaccination. The sequence in DNA is TGCAGTGCTAGGTCGGGACAGGGAGGTCAGCCCCAGCATTTT. It codes for CSARSGQGGQPQHF.